This entry lists 19 T cell receptor beta chains sequenced from one sample in a study of cytomegalovirus exposure and HLA in healthy donors (dated by TCRdb to the late 2010s). The library relied on the immunoSEQ multiplex PCR assay. For the multiplex PCR, a mixture combining 60 forward primers for TCR Vbeta segments and 13 reverse primers for TCR Jbeta segments was used. This immuneACCESS table, as held by TCRdb, lists in-frame sequences with V and J called but not all clones. Of the missing ones, under half trace to an unresolved V gene in checked studies; the others have no known cause. This sample's table contains under 100,000 clones. Of the sample, around 3.6% is held by the ten largest clones. Sample: PBMCs. Source of these receptors: a woman in her twenties or thirties in good health and CMV-seronegative.

CDR3 loop: CASSPVRGGGYEQYF. Here the CDR3 DNA reads TGTGCCAGCTCCCCAGTGAGGGGAGGCGGCTACGAGCAGTACTTC. The rearrangement links TRBV18 to TRBJ2-7; D perhaps matches TRBD2 (6 bases). The CDR3 is 15 amino acids. Trimming left V 6 bases short and J 3 bases short, with 18 bases between. Germline V gives CDR1 KGHSH, CDR2 LQKENI.

The chain combines TRBV7-3 with TRBJ2-6; no clear D gene. Germline V gene lookup returns CDR1 SGHTA and CDR2 FQGTGA. The CDR3 covers 14 residues. Trimming shortened V by 5 bases and J by 2 bases, and 7 bases separated the two germline ends. DNA for the CDR3: TGTGCCAGCAGCCCTTTCCCTGGGGCCAACGTCCTGACTTTC. Translating it yields CASSPFPGANVLTF.

The rearrangement uses TRBV11-2 and TRBJ1-2; no reliable D call. Germline CDR1 is SGHAT and CDR2 is FQNNGV. This CDR3 is built from 14 residues. Trimming left V 0 bases short and J 3 bases short, with 8 bases between. The CDR3 here is CASSLDVLDYGYTF. CDR3 sequence (DNA): TGTGCCAGCAGCTTAGACGTACTAGACTATGGCTACACCTTC.

The chain employs TRBV28 and TRBJ1-1; the match to TRBD1 covers 7 bases. The CDR3 loop spans 16 amino acids. After removal of 4 bases from V and 1 base from J, the junction contained 9 bases not matched to a gene. CDR1 and CDR2 (germline): MDHEN, SYDVKM. The CDR3 protein is CASSSYGTEGNTEAFF. CDR3 sequence (DNA): TGTGCCAGCAGTTCATACGGGACAGAAGGGAACACTGAAGCTTTCTTT.

The chain uses TRBV7-9 and TRBJ2-2; possibly TRBD1 for D (5 bases). This CDR3 is 16 amino acids long. Trimming pared 2 bases from V and 8 bases from J, leaving 18 bases between. The germline gives CDR1 SEHNR, CDR2 FQNEAQ (reference sequence). The CDR3 DNA reads TGTGCCAGCAGCTTACCCGTTATCCAGGGTACTGGGGAGCTGTTTTTT. Its protein is CASSLPVIQGTGELFF.

The chain uses TRBV4-1 and TRBJ1-1; D gene uncertain. The CDR3 is 12 residues long. Trimming took off 3 bases at V and 2 bases at J, with 4 bases between the two ends. In germline, CDR1 is MGHRA, CDR2 YSYEKL. The CDR3 protein is CASSHGNTEAFF. In DNA, the CDR3 is TGCGCCAGCAGCCACGGTAACACTGAAGCTTTCTTT.

The chain is built from TRBV28 and TRBJ2-7; possibly TRBD1 for D (6 bases). Germline V gene data show CDR1 as MDHEN and CDR2 as SYDVKM. This CDR3 comprises 15 residues. Trimming cost V 4 bases and J 3 bases, with 16 bases left between them. CDR3 residues: CASSSFKQGVYEQYF. CDR3 nucleotide sequence: TGTGCCAGCAGTTCCTTTAAACAGGGAGTCTACGAGCAGTACTTC. The variable domain in full, with the rest retrieved from reference TRBV28 and TRBJ2-7, is DVKVTQSSRYLVKRTGEKVFLECVQDMDHENMFWYRQDPGLGLRLIYFSYDVKMKEKGDIPEGYSVSREKKERFSLILESASTNQTSMYLCASSSFKQGVYEQYFGPGTRLTVT.

This rearrangement joins TRBV30 to TRBJ2-5, with 9 bases matching TRBD2. The J call is uncertain, as TRBJ2-7 better fits the DNA end. This CDR3 has 15 residues. Germline V gene data show CDR1 as GTSNPN and CDR2 as SVGIG (reference sequence). The CDR3 is CAWSPLAGSSYEQYF. In nucleotides, the CDR3 is TGTGCCTGGAGCCCCCTAGCGGGGTCGTCCTACGAGCAGTACTTC.

This chain uses TRBV6-1 with TRBJ1-1, with D uncertain. The V gene lost 3 bases and the J gene lost 6 bases, with 11 bases spanning the gap. The germline V gene has CDR1 MNHNS and CDR2 SASEGT. The CDR3 has 13 amino acids. DNA of the CDR3: TGTGCCAGCAGTGACATCCAGCAGGCTGAAGCTTTCTTT. Its translation: CASSDIQQAEAFF.

The chain joins TRBV5-1 to TRBJ1-5, with D possibly TRBD1 on 5 matching bases. Germline V gene lookup returns CDR1 SGHRS and CDR2 YFSETQ. Trimming took 0 bases from V and 7 from J, leaving 14 bases between them. The CDR3 is 15 residues long. CDR3 region: CASSLDAQGRQPQHF. For the CDR3, the DNA is TGCGCCAGCAGCTTGGATGCTCAGGGAAGGCAGCCCCAGCATTTT.

The V gene is TRBV5-6, the J gene TRBJ2-7; 10 bases are a match to TRBD1. Per germline, CDR1 SGHDT and CDR2 YYEEEE. This CDR3 spans 14 amino acids. V dropped 2 bases and J dropped 4; count of bases not matched to a gene: 3. The CDR3 DNA follows: TGTGCCAGCAGCTTCGGGACAGGGGCATACGAGCAGTACTTC. Translating gives CASSFGTGAYEQYF. Using reference TRBV5-6 and TRBJ2-7 for the parts outside the CDR3, the full variable domain is DAGVTQSPTHLIKTRGQQVTLRCSPKSGHDTVSWYQQALGQGPQFIFQYYEEEERQRGNFPDRFSGHQFPNYSSELNVNALLLGDSALYLCASSFGTGAYEQYFGPGTRLTVT.

V and J are TRBV27 and TRBJ2-7, with D perhaps TRBD1 (6 bases). V lost 0 bases to trimming and J lost 11 bases, with 14 bases between them. The CDR3 contains 13 residues. From germline, CDR1 is MNHEY and CDR2 SMNVEV (reference sequence). CDR3 DNA: TGTGCCAGCAGTTTATCGGAAGGACAGATGGAGTACTTC. As protein: CASSLSEGQMEYF.

The CDR3 nucleotides read TGTGCCAGCAGCTTTTCGGGGGGCCCAGATACGCAGTATTTT. Translated, it gives CASSFSGGPDTQYF. The rearrangement uses TRBV7-3 and TRBJ2-3; TRBD2 is a possible D gene (7 bases). The CDR3 length is 14 residues. Per germline, CDR1 SGHTA and CDR2 FQGTGA. Trimming took 3 bases from V and 4 from J, leaving 11 bases between them. Full variable domain (missing parts from reference TRBV7-3 and TRBJ2-3): GAGVSQTPSNKVTEKGKYVELRCDPISGHTALYWYRQSLGQGPEFLIYFQGTGAADDSGLPNDRFFAVRPEGSVSTLKIQRTERGDSAVYLCASSFSGGPDTQYFGPGTRLTVL.

This CDR3 reads CASSPGLMEQYF. The DNA for the CDR3 is TGTGCCAGCAGCCCTGGACTGATGGAGCAGTACTTC. The chain is built from TRBV9 and TRBJ2-7; tentative D call: TRBD2 (5 bases). The CDR3 length is 12 residues. Germline CDR1 and CDR2: SGDLS and YYNGEE. Trimming took off 4 bases at V and 7 bases at J, with 12 bases between the two ends.

CDR3 sequence (DNA): TGTGCCAGCAGCTTGCTACGGCGGGAGGGCCTCACCGGGGAGCTGTTTTTT. Protein sequence: CASSLLRREGLTGELFF. The rearrangement uses TRBV5-4 and TRBJ2-2; 9 positions agree with TRBD2. The junction had 8 bases not matched to a gene; V was cut back by 1 base and J by 4 bases. Germline loops: CDR1 SGHNT, CDR2 YYREEE (reference sequence). The CDR3 length is 17 residues.

DNA of the CDR3: TGTGCCAGCAGTGTTATAGCGGGAGCGGGGTACGAGCAGTACTTC. Translation: CASSVIAGAGYEQYF. V usage is TRBV2 and J usage is TRBJ2-7, with TRBD2 matching 9 bases. The CDR3 runs to 15 residues. V trimming: 4 bases; J trimming: 4 bases; junction bases outside the gene matches: 8. In germline, CDR1 is SNHLY, CDR2 FYNNEI.

This rearrangement joins TRBV4-1 to TRBJ1-4; possibly TRBD1 for D (6 bases). V lost 1 base to trimming and J lost 5 bases, with 11 bases between them. The CDR3 runs to 15 residues. Germline V CDR1 and CDR2: MGHRA, YSYEKL. The CDR3 spells CASSQAAGENEKLFF. CDR3 DNA: TGCGCCAGCAGCCAAGCCGCAGGGGAAAATGAAAAACTGTTTTTT.

The chain joins TRBV6-6 to TRBJ2-2; D not resolved. This CDR3 has 12 amino acids. The V gene lost 4 bases and the J gene lost 6 bases, with 6 bases spanning the gap. CDR1 is MNHNY and CDR2 is SVGAGI in the germline V gene (reference sequence). As DNA, the CDR3 is TGTGCCAGCAGTTTCGCGTCCGGGGAGCTGTTTTTT. Its translation is CASSFASGELFF.

The rearrangement links TRBV19 to TRBJ1-1; TRBD1 agrees at 7 bases. Germline loops: CDR1 LNHDA, CDR2 SQIVND (reference sequence). With V trimmed by 5 bases and J by 4 bases, 10 bases remained unmatched. This CDR3 contains 15 residues. Here the CDR3 reads CASSFSAGTATEAFF. CDR3 sequence (DNA): TGTGCCAGTAGTTTTTCCGCCGGGACAGCCACTGAAGCTTTCTTT.